Below, one T cell receptor beta chain is given with its context. What it binds is not known. These data are taken from a study of CD8+ T cells in alopecia areata. Following extraction, RNA underwent reverse transcription to cDNA, which served as the sequencing template. Some clones are missing from TCRdb's copy, which holds only in-frame ones; the method was immunoSEQ multiplex PCR. There are about 110,000 clones in the sample; around 59% occur only once, and 20% to 25% lies in the top ten. Germline CDR1 and CDR2: MNHEY and SVGAGI. V was pared by 6 bases and J by 4 bases, with 6 bases between. This CDR3 spans 11 amino acids. The study, taken as a whole, reports: Across lesional scalp, and particularly alopecia totalis/universalis, clonality surpassed that of normal scalp.

Material: CD8+ T cells sorted from blood. The chain couples TRBV6-5 to TRBJ1-2; D gene uncertain. This receptor was identified in a human donor in good health. The CDR3 loop reads CASRGPYGYTF. The CDR3 DNA is TGTGCCAGCAGAGGACCCTATGGCTACACCTTC.